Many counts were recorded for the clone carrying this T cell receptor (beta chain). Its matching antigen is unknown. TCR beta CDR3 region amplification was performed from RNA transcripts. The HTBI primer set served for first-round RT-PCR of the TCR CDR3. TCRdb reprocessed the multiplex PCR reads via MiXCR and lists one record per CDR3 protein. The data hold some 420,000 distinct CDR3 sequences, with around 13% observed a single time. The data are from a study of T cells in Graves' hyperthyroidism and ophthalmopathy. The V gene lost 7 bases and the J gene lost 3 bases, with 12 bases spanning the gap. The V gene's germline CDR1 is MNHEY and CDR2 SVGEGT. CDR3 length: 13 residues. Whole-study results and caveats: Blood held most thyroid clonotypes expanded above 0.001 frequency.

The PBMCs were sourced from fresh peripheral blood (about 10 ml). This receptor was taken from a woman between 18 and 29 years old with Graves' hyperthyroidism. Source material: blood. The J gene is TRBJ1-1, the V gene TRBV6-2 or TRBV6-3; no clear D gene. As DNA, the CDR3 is TGTGCCAGCAAAATGACGGACTACACTGAAGCTTTCTTT. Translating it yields CASKMTDYTEAFF.